Following are 20 T cell receptor beta chains from one sample sequenced in a study of metastatic and nonmetastatic thyroid tumors. Patients had received no treatment of any kind before thyroid surgery. Through MiXCR, TCRdb re-clonotyped the PCR reads. The table records roughly 33,000 clones, 15% to 20% of them present only once. Specimen: blood. The receptors originated from a male donor with papillary thyroid cancer or a benign thyroid nodule (not recorded which). Some clones in this sample may be carry-over from other donors' samples.

By sample share, this clone is medium-sized. The chain couples TRBV28 to TRBJ2-7; the D gene is possibly TRBD2 (5 bases). The CDR3 length is 12 residues. CDR1 and CDR2 (germline): MDHEN, SYDVKM. V gave up 2 bases and J gave up 6 bases, with 8 bases separating them. CDR3 DNA sequence: TGTGCCAGCAGTTTAGCCAGCGGCGAGCAGTACTTC. Amino acid sequence: CASSLASGEQYF. The full variable domain, rest sourced from reference TRBV28 and TRBJ2-7, is DVKVTQSSRYLVKRTGEKVFLECVQDMDHENMFWYRQDPGLGLRLIYFSYDVKMKEKGDIPEGYSVSREKKERFSLILESASTNQTSMYLCASSLASGEQYFGPGTRLTVT.

This clone was seen repeatedly, ten times or more. The chain links TRBV4-1 to TRBJ1-5; D not certain. Germline CDR1 reads MGHRA; CDR2 reads YSYEKL. CDR3 size: 15 residues. V lost 1 base and J lost 3, with 10 bases in between. Here the CDR3 DNA reads TGCGCCAGCAGCCAAGGGAACCAGTACAATCAGCCCCAGCATTTT. This gives the protein CASSQGNQYNQPQHF.

The chain carries TRBV11-2 and TRBJ1-1; 9 nucleotides align to TRBD1. The V and J ends lost 0 bases and 12 bases, in that order; junction bases with no gene match: 8. Germline-derived CDR1 and CDR2 are SGHAT and FQNNGV. The CDR3 covers 14 residues. CDR3 bases: TGTGCCAGCAGCTTAGAATACAGGGGGCTTGTATCTTTCTTT. This encodes CASSLEYRGLVSFF.

This clone is medium-sized (0.01 to 0.1%) within its sample. The J gene is TRBJ2-7, the V gene TRBV6-1; D may be TRBD2 (6 bases). This CDR3 comprises 13 residues. Trimming stripped 7 bases from V and 6 bases from J, with 16 bases between. Germline V gene sequence: CDR1 MNHNS, CDR2 SASEGT. In nucleotides, the CDR3 is TGTGCCAGCACCTCCCGTCTGGGGGGCGAGCAGTACTTC. This translates into CASTSRLGGEQYF.

The V gene is TRBV15, the J gene TRBJ2-1; 10 nucleotides agree with TRBD2. The V segment lost 0 bases and the J segment 6 bases; nucleotides outside the gene matches: 2. Germline CDR1 LNHNV, CDR2 YYDKDF (reference sequence). This CDR3 spans 15 amino acids. The CDR3 is CATSREAGGGNEQFF. As DNA, the CDR3 is TGTGCCACCAGCAGAGAAGCGGGAGGGGGCAATGAGCAGTTCTTC.

The rearrangement uses TRBV5-4 and TRBJ2-7; TRBD1 agrees at 10 bases. This CDR3 contains 16 residues. J lost 0 bases, V lost 4 bases, and 7 bases had no gene match. The germline V gene encodes CDR1 SGHNT and CDR2 YYREEE (reference sequence). The CDR3 nucleotides are TGTGCCAGCAGCCGGGGACAGGGGCTACTCTCCTACGAGCAGTACTTC. It codes for CASSRGQGLLSYEQYF.

This clone was seen only once. The genes are TRBV20-1 and TRBJ2-7; no clear D gene. V lost 5 bases and J 4 bases, leaving 15 bases between the germline ends. The CDR3 sequence is 13 residues long. In germline, CDR1 is DFQATT, CDR2 SNEGSKA (reference sequence). The CDR3 region is CSAGEEGLYEQYF. DNA of the CDR3: TGCAGTGCTGGGGAAGAAGGATTATACGAGCAGTACTTC.

This clone has a handful of counts. The chain links TRBV7-8 to TRBJ2-2, with TRBD2 identical over 13 bases. V shed 4 bases and J 8 bases; nucleotides not matched to a gene: 10. Germline values: CDR1 SGHVS, CDR2 FQNEAQ. There are 17 residues in the CDR3. CDR3 loop: CASSYRTSGSRPGELFF. CDR3 nucleotide sequence: TGTGCCAGCAGCTACCGGACTAGCGGGAGCCGGCCAGGGGAGCTGTTTTTT.

Ten or more counts support this clone. This chain's CDR3 is CASSSTGDYTF. As DNA, the CDR3 is TGTGCCAGCAGTTCGACAGGGGACTACACCTTC. This chain connects TRBV28 to TRBJ1-2; TRBD1 matches 8 bases. Germline CDR1 MDHEN, CDR2 SYDVKM. The CDR3 length is 11 residues. V trimming: 4 bases; J trimming: 10 bases; junction bases outside the gene matches: 2.

This clone is deemed medium-sized. This chain links TRBV6-1 with TRBJ1-2; D is ambiguous. Germline V lookup: CDR1 MNHNS, CDR2 SASEGT. With 6 bases removed from V and 4 bases from J, the gap between germline ends came to 12 bases. CDR3 size: 13 residues. This CDR3 is CASSVDGPYGYTF. CDR3 nucleotides: TGTGCCAGCAGCGTGGACGGGCCCTATGGCTACACCTTC.

Notes on this clone: One end of the junction varies from germline; a read error may be responsible. The CDR3 bases are TGTGCCAGCAGCTCCGACAGTGCACCCTACAATGGGCAGTTCTTC. Translated, it gives CASSSDSAPYNGQFF. J is TRBJ2-1 and V is TRBV7-6; the D gene is possibly TRBD1 (5 bases). The CDR3 extends over 15 amino acids. Germline V gene sequence: CDR1 SGHVS, CDR2 FNYEAQ.

In its sample, this clone is medium-sized (0.01 to 0.1%). V is TRBV6-2 or TRBV6-3 and J is TRBJ2-1, with D possibly being TRBD1 (6 bases). The V gene lost 4 bases and the J gene lost 8 bases, with 18 bases spanning the gap. The CDR3 runs to 15 residues. CDR1 and CDR2 (germline): MNHEY, SVGEGT. Written as DNA, the CDR3 is TGTGCCAGCAGTTTCTCCAGAGGGGGTTTCGATGAGCAGTTCTTC. Amino acids: CASSFSRGGFDEQFF.

This clone was observed at least ten times. V usage is TRBV20-1 and J usage is TRBJ2-4; 7 nucleotides line up with TRBD2. Per the germline V gene, CDR1 is DFQATT and CDR2 is SNEGSKA (reference sequence). The CDR3 has 14 amino acids. Trimming took 5 bases from V and 5 from J; bases not matched to a gene: 9. The CDR3 loop reads CSASRGGSENIQYF. The CDR3, as DNA: TGCAGTGCTTCCCGGGGCGGGAGCGAAAACATTCAGTACTTC.

This clone was seen repeatedly, ten times or more. The rearrangement uses TRBV3-1 and TRBJ1-5, with TRBD1 as a possible D gene (5 bases). CDR3 size: 14 residues. CDR1 and CDR2 (germline): LGHDT, YNNKEL (reference sequence). V lost 1 base and J lost 6, with 10 bases in between. The CDR3 DNA sequence: TGTGCCAGCAGCCAAGTCCAGGGCGGTCAGCCCCAGCATTTT. Protein: CASSQVQGGQPQHF. The complete variable domain, with remaining parts taken from reference TRBV3-1 and TRBJ1-5, reads DTAVSQTPKYLVTQMGNDKSIKCEQNLGHDTMYWYKQDSKKFLKIMFSYNNKELIINETVPNRFSPKSPDKAHLNLHINSLELGDSAVYFCASSQVQGGQPQHFGDGTRLSIL.

Turning to this clone: Since no conserved phenylalanine or tryptophan closes the CDR3, a read error is the likely cause. V gene TRBV4-1 combines with J gene TRBJ2-7, with 10 nucleotides matching TRBD2. Trimming took 6 bases from V and 0 from J; bases not matched to a gene: 14. The CDR3 covers 18 residues. Germline V CDR1 and CDR2: MGHRA, YSYEKL. CDR3 DNA: TGCGCCAGCAGAAAAGGGGGAGCTCTAGCGGGGGACTCCTACGAGCAGTACCTC. It is translated as CASRKGGALAGDSYEQYL.

This clone showed up many times. The gene calls are TRBV20-1 and TRBJ2-3, with TRBD2 identical over 8 bases. CDR3 length equals 14 residues. Germline lookup yields CDR1 DFQATT and CDR2 SNEGSKA (reference sequence). V gave up 6 bases and J gave up 4 bases; unmatched junction bases: 9. CDR3 protein: CSALPGGGADTQYF. Here the CDR3 DNA reads TGCAGTGCCTTGCCCGGGGGGGGGGCAGATACGCAGTATTTT.

This clone was recorded at least ten times. The chain links TRBV28 to TRBJ2-3, with D uncertain. V gave up 0 bases and J gave up 6 bases, with 1 base separating them. The CDR3 is made up of 11 amino acids. Germline CDR1 MDHEN, CDR2 SYDVKM. Here the CDR3 reads CASSLWDTQYF. The CDR3 nucleotides read TGTGCCAGCAGTTTATGGGATACGCAGTATTTT.

Notes on this clone: The final CDR3 position lacks the conserved phenylalanine or tryptophan, pointing to a likely read error. Other DNA sequences in the sample encode the same CDR3. The chain joins TRBV7-3 to TRBJ2-5; D possibly uses TRBD1 or TRBD2 (5 bases each). This CDR3 spans 14 amino acids. The germline gives CDR1 SGHTA, CDR2 FQGTGA. The CDR3 DNA follows: TGTGCCAGCAGCTTAACGCAGGGACGAGAGACACAGTACCTC. Translating gives CASSLTQGRETQYL.

In its sample, this clone was seen once. A read error may produce the germline difference seen at one junction end. The chain employs TRBV10-3 and TRBJ1-2; D not resolved. Per the germline V gene, CDR1 is ENHRY and CDR2 is SYGVKD. The CDR3 length is 13 residues. The CDR3 here is CGITPTRDYGYTF. CDR3 bases: TGTGGCATCACTCCCACACGGGACTATGGCTACACCTTC.

This clone was found many times. V gene TRBV11-3 combines with J gene TRBJ2-5, with TRBD2 matching 8 bases. CDR1 is SGHNT, CDR2 YENEEA, per germline. This CDR3 has 16 residues. After removal of 0 bases from V and 7 bases from J, the junction contained 10 bases not matched to a gene. The CDR3 sequence is CASSLEVGGASWTQYF. CDR3 sequence (DNA): TGTGCCAGCAGCTTAGAAGTCGGGGGGGCTTCGTGGACCCAGTACTTC. Combining the CDR3 with reference TRBV11-3 and TRBJ2-5 gives the whole variable domain EAGVVQSPRYKIIEKKQPVAFWCNPISGHNTLYWYLQNLGQGPELLIRYENEEAVDDSQLPKDRFSAERLKGVDSTLKIQPAELGDSAVYLCASSLEVGGASWTQYFGPGTRLLVL.